This section outlines one T cell receptor beta chain sequence together with its context. CDR3 length: 16 residues. Trimming pared 3 bases from V and 4 bases from J, leaving 18 bases between. Per germline, CDR1 MGHRA and CDR2 YSYEKL. The primer mix had 60 Vbeta and 13 Jbeta primers. Profiled with immunoSEQ multiplex PCR; TCRdb holds only in-frame clones, not every one. The data show 60,000 to 80,000 clones, and the top ten clones hold about 5%. This record belongs to a study of cytomegalovirus exposure and HLA in healthy donors. On the study more broadly: Among the 300 to 500 donors who were genotyped, around 77% fell in the genetic ancestry cluster that is associated with self-reported Caucasian donors.

This sequence joins TRBV4-1 and TRBJ1-2; D might be TRBD1 (5 bases). The specimen was PBMCs. The TCR sequence derives from a man in his forties in good health and CMV-seronegative. CDR3: CASSHSVVKGFYGYTF. In DNA, the CDR3 is TGCGCCAGCAGCCACAGCGTGGTGAAGGGGTTCTATGGCTACACCTTC.